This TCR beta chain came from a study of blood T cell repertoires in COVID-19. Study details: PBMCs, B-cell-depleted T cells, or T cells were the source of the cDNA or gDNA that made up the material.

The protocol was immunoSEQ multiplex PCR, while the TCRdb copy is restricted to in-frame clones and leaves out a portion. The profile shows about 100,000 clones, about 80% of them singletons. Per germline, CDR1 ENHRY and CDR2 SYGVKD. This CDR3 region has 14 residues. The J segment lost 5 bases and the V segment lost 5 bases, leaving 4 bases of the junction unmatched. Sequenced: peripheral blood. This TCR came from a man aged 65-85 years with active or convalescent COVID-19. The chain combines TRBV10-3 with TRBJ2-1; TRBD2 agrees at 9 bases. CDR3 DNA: TGTGCCATCAGTCGGAGCGGGGGGAACAATGAGCAGTTCTTC. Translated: CAISRSGGNNEQFF.